This T cell receptor (beta chain) was retrieved from a study of cytomegalovirus exposure and HLA in healthy donors. Here immunoSEQ multiplex PCR was the method, and the copy in TCRdb shows in-frame clones only, minus some. The sample records roughly 300,000 clones, roughly 90% being singletons. Germline assignment: CDR1 SGHRS and CDR2 YFSETQ. V dropped 4 bases and J dropped 11; count of bases not matched to a gene: 6. The CDR3 has 13 amino acids. The donors were part of the validation cohort of more than 90 subjects. That cohort was separate from the first cohort, which comprised 700 or so subjects. Sequenced input: PBMCs. The gene calls are TRBV5-1 and TRBJ1-5; 10 bases are a match to TRBD1. The clonotype comes from a woman aged 18-35 years in good health and CMV-seronegative. The CDR3 DNA follows: TGCGCCAGCAGCCCCTGGACAGGGGGGGCCCAGCATTTT. Protein sequence: CASSPWTGGAQHF.